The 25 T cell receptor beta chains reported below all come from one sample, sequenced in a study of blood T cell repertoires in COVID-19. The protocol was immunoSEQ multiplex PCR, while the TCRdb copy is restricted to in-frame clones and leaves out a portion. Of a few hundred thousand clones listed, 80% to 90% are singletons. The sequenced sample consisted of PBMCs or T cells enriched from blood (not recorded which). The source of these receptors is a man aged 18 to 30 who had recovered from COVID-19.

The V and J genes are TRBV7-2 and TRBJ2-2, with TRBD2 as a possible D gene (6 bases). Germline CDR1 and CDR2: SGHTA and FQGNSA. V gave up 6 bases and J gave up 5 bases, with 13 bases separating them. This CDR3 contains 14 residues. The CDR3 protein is CASRGLRRTGELFF. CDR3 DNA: TGTGCCAGCAGGGGACTCCGGCGGACCGGGGAGCTGTTTTTT.

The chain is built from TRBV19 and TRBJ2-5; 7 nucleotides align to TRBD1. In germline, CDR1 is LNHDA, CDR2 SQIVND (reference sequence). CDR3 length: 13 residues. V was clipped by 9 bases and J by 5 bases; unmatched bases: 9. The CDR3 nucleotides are TGTGCCAGCAAGGGGGCGTACGGGGAGACCCAGTACTTC. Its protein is CASKGAYGETQYF.

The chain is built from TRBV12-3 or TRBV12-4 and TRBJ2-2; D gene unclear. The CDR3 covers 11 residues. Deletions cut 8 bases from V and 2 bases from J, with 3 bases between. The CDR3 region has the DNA TGTGCCAGCTCAAACACCGGGGAGCTGTTTTTT. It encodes CASSNTGELFF.

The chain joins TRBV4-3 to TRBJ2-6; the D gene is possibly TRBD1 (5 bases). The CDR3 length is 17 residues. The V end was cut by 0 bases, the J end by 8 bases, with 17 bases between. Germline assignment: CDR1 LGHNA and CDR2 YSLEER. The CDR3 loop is CASSQDWGSIKTNVLTF. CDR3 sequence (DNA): TGCGCCAGCAGCCAAGATTGGGGCAGCATTAAAACCAACGTCCTGACTTTC.

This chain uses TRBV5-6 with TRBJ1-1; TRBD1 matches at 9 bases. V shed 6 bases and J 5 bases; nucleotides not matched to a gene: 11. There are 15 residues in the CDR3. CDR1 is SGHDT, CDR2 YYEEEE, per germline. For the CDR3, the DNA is TGTGCCAGCACGACACAGGGGGCGCGGGGAACTGAAGCTTTCTTT. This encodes CASTTQGARGTEAFF.

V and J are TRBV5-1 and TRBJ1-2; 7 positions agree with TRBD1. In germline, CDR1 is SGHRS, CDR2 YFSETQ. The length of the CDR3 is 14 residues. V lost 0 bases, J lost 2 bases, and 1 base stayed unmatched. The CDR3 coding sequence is TGCGCCAGCAGCTTGGAGGACAGGAACTATGGCTACACCTTC. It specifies CASSLEDRNYGYTF.

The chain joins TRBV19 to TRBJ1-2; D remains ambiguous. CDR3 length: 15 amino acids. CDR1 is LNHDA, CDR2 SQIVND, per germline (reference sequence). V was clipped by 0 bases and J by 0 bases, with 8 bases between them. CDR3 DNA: TGTGCCAGTAGTATAGATCACGTAGCTAACTATGGCTACACCTTC. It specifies CASSIDHVANYGYTF. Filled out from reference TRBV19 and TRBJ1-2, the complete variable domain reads DGGITQSPKYLFRKEGQNVTLSCEQNLNHDAMYWYRQDPGQGLRLIYYSQIVNDFQKGDIAEGYSVSREKKESFPLTVTSAQKNPTAFYLCASSIDHVANYGYTFGSGTRLTVV.

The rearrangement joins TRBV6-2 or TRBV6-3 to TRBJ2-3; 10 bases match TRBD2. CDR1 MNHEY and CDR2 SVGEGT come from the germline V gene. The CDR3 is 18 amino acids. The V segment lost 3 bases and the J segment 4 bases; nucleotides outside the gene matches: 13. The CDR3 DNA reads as TGTGCCAGCAGTTATCAGGCTAGCGGGAGCGTAAACCCAGATACGCAGTATTTT. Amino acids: CASSYQASGSVNPDTQYF.

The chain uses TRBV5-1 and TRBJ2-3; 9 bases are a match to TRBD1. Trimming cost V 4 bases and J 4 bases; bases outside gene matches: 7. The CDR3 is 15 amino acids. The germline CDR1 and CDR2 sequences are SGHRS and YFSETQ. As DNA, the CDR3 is TGCGCCAGCAGCCGTCCCGGGACAGGGTCAGATACGCAGTATTTT. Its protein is CASSRPGTGSDTQYF.

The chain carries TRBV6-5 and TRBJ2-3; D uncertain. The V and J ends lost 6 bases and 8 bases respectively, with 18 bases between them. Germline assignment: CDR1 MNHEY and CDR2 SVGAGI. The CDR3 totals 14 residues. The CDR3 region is CASREYAQVITQYF. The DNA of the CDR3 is TGTGCCAGCAGAGAGTATGCCCAAGTTATTACGCAGTATTTT.

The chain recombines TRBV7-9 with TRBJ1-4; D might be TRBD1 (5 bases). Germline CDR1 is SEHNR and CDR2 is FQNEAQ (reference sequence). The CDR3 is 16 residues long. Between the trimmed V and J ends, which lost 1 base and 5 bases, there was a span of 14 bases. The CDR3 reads CASSLEAGRPNEKLFF. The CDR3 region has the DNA TGTGCCAGCAGCTTAGAGGCGGGACGGCCAAATGAAAAACTGTTTTTT.

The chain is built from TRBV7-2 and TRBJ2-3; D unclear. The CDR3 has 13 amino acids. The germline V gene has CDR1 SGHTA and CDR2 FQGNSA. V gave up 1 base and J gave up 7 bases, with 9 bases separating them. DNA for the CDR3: TGTGCCAGCAGCTTAGAGACAAGTTATACGCAGTATTTT. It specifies CASSLETSYTQYF.

CDR3: CASSPTQGADHEQYF. The CDR3 bases are TGTGCCAGCAGCCCCACACAGGGGGCGGACCACGAGCAGTACTTC. The gene calls are TRBV21-1 and TRBJ2-7; the table's D call, TRBD1, was not checked against the DNA. TRBV21-1 is tagged as a pseudogene. The CDR3 totals 15 residues.

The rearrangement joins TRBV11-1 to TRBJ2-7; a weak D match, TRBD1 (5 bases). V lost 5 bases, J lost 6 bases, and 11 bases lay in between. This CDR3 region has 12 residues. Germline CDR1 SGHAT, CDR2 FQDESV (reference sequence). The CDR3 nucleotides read TGTGCCAGCAGCCGAAGGGGTCGCGAGCAGTACTTC. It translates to CASSRRGREQYF. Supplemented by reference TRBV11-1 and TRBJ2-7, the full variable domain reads EAEVAQSPRYKITEKSQAVAFWCDPISGHATLYWYRQILGQGPELLVQFQDESVVDDSQLPKDRFSAERLKGVDSTLKIQPAELGDSAMYLCASSRRGREQYFGPGTRLTVT.

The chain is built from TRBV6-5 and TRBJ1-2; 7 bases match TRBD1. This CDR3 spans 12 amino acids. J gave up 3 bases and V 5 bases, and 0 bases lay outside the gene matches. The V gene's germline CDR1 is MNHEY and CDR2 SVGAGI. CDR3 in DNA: TGTGCCAGCAGTACAGGGGACTATGGCTACACCTTC. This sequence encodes CASSTGDYGYTF.

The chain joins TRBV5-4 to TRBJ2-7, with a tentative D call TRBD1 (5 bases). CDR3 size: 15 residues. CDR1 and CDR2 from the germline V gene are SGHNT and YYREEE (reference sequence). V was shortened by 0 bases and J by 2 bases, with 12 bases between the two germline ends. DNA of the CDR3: TGTGCCAGCAGCTTGGCCCTTGACAGCCCCTACGAGCAGTACTTC. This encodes CASSLALDSPYEQYF.

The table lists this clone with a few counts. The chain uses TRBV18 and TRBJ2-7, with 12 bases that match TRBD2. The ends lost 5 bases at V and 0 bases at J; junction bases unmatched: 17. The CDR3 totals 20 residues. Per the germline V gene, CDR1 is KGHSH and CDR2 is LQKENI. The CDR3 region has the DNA TGTGCCAGCTCAAGCCGGCACCGACTAGCGGGGGCTCCGAGCTCCTACGAGCAGTACTTC. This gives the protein CASSSRHRLAGAPSSYEQYF. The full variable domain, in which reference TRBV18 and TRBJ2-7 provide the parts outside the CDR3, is NAGVMQNPRHLVRRRGQEARLRCSPMKGHSHVYWYRQLPEEGLKFMVYLQKENIIDESGMPKERFSAEFPKEGPSILRIQQVVRGDSAAYFCASSSRHRLAGAPSSYEQYFGPGTRLTVT.

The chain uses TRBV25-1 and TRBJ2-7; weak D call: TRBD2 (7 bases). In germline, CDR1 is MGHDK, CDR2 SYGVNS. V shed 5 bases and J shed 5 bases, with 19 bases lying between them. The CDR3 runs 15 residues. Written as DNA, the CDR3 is TGTGCCAGCAGTTTTGCGGGGGCCCTTAAACACGAGCAGTACTTC. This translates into CASSFAGALKHEQYF.

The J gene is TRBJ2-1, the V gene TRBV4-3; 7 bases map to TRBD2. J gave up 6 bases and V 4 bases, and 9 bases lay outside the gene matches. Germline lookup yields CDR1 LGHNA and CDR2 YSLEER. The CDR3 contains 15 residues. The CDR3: CASSRSRDYFNEQFF. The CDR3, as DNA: TGCGCCAGCAGCCGATCCCGGGACTACTTCAATGAGCAGTTCTTC.

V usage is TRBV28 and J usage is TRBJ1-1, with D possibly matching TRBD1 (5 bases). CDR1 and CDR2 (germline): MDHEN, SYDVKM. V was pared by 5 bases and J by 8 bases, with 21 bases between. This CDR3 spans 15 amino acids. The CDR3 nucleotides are TGTGCCAGCAGTCCCCCCCCGTCCGGGGGAATAGAAGCTTTCTTT. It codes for CASSPPPSGGIEAFF.

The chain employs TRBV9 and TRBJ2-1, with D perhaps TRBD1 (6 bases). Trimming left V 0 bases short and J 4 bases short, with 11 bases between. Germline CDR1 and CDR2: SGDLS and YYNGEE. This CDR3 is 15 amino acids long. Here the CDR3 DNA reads TGTGCCAGCAGCGTAGGGGGGCAACCTTACAATGAGCAGTTCTTC. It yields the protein CASSVGGQPYNEQFF.

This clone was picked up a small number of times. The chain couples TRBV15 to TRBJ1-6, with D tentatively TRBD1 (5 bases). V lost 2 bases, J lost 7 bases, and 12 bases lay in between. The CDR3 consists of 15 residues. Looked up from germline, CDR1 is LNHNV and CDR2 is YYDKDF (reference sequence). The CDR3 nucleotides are TGTGCCACCAGCAGACAGGGATCGGACAATTCACCCCTCCACTTT. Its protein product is CATSRQGSDNSPLHF.

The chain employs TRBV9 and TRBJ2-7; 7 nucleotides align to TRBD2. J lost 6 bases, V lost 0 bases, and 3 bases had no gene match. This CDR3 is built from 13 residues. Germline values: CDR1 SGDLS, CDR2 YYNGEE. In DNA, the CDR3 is TGTGCCAGCAGCGTAGCTAGGGAGGGCGAGCAGTACTTC. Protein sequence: CASSVAREGEQYF.

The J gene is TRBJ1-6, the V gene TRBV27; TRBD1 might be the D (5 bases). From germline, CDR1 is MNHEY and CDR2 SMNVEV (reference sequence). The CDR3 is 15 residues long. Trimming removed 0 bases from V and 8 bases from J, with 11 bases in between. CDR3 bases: TGTGCCAGCAGTTTATCAGGTGACAGATATTCACCCCTCCACTTT. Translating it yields CASSLSGDRYSPLHF.

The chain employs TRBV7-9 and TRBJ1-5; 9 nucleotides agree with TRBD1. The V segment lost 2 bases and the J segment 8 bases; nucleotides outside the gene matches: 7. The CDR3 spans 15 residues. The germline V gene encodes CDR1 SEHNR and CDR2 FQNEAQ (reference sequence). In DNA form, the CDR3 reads TGTGCCAGCAGCTTAACGGGACAGGGCGGGGAGCCCCAGCATTTT. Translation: CASSLTGQGGEPQHF.